A single sample is the source of the 5 T cell receptor beta chains below, sequenced in a study of T cell responses to AZD1222 COVID-19 vaccine. The method was immunoSEQ multiplex PCR; TCRdb's version includes in-frame clones alone and lacks a portion of them. The sample yields about 130,000 clones, roughly nine tenths seen once. The sequencing used peripheral blood, collected on day 0 of AZD1222 vaccination. The source of these receptors is an adult in good health.

The J gene is TRBJ2-7, the V gene TRBV6-5; D not certain. Trimming took off 6 bases at V and 2 bases at J, with 2 bases between the two ends. The length of the CDR3 is 10 residues. Germline V gene lookup returns CDR1 MNHEY and CDR2 SVGAGI. Here the CDR3 DNA reads TGTGCCAGCAGCACCTACGAGCAGTACTTC. Translation gives CASSTYEQYF.

The chain joins TRBV10-3 to TRBJ2-7; the match to TRBD2 covers 7 bases. The V segment lost 0 bases and the J segment 0 bases; nucleotides outside the gene matches: 2. The CDR3 has 15 amino acids. In germline, CDR1 is ENHRY, CDR2 SYGVKD. The CDR3 nucleotides are TGTGCCATCAGTGAGTCACTAGCGATCTCCTACGAGCAGTACTTC. Its translation: CAISESLAISYEQYF.

The rearrangement joins TRBV5-4 to TRBJ1-3; D might be TRBD1 (6 bases). Germline V gene data show CDR1 as SGHNT and CDR2 as YYREEE (reference sequence). The V end lost 4 bases, the J end lost 0 bases, and 14 bases lay between the germline ends. The CDR3 is 16 amino acids. The CDR3 sequence: CASSLMQQGSGNTIYF. The CDR3 nucleotides read TGTGCCAGCAGCCTAATGCAACAGGGCTCTGGAAACACCATATATTTT.

This clone was recorded only once. The genes are TRBV6-5 and TRBJ2-7, with TRBD1 identical over 9 bases. With 0 bases clipped from V and 3 bases from J, the junction kept 0 bases outside the gene matches. The CDR3 extends over 14 amino acids. The germline gives CDR1 MNHEY, CDR2 SVGAGI. The CDR3 loop reads CASSYSGQGYEQYF. CDR3 nucleotide sequence: TGTGCCAGCAGTTACTCGGGACAGGGCTACGAGCAGTACTTC.

This chain joins TRBV28 and TRBJ1-5; possibly TRBD1 for D (5 bases). This CDR3 region has 15 residues. V lost 3 bases, J lost 0 bases, and 9 bases lay in between. Germline CDR1 MDHEN, CDR2 SYDVKM. The chain's CDR3 is CASSLRGDSNQPQHF. CDR3 nucleotide sequence: TGTGCCAGCAGTTTGCGAGGGGATAGCAATCAGCCCCAGCATTTT.